This T cell receptor (beta chain) originates from a study of CD8 T cells in ankylosing spondylitis. Study-wide findings and caveats: Significant enrichment of disease-linked clones was reported in matched ankylosing spondylitis synovial fluid. Blood from ankylosing spondylitis patients appeared to carry a characteristic roughly 8-variant TCR beta motif.

Quantitative barcoded 5'-RACE was used to prepare TCR beta libraries. TCRdb re-called the 5' RACE reads with MiXCR, one entry per CDR3 protein. The table includes about 540,000 distinct CDR3 sequences, over 9.5% detected once. Germline CDR1 reads SGHVS; CDR2 reads FNYEAQ. The CDR3 spans 14 residues. V shed 1 base, J shed 3 bases, and the junction held 2 bases outside the gene matches. This clonotype was picked up many times. As yet, its antigen is unknown. The sequence was collected from a male donor with ankylosing spondylitis. What was sequenced was blood, either unsorted or a sorted T cell fraction (not recorded which). The rearrangement uses TRBV7-6 and TRBJ2-7; TRBD1 matches 8 bases. CDR3 protein: CASSLGTGHYEQYF. CDR3 coding DNA: TGTGCCAGCAGCTTAGGGACAGGGCACTACGAGCAGTACTTC.